This T cell receptor (beta chain) came from a study of human T cells and chemical hapten exposure. The time point was: patch test 2, 6 weeks after DPC sensitization. The sample's treatment: therapeutic diphenylcyclopropenone sensitization with weekly scalp DPC. TCRdb passed the RACE reads through MiXCR, listing each CDR3 protein once. This table has about 380,000 distinct CDR3 sequences, roughly 6% appearing once. V lost 3 bases, J lost 7 bases, and 11 bases stayed unmatched. The CDR3 totals 14 residues. The germline CDR1 and CDR2 sequences are DFQATT and SNEGSKA (reference sequence). This clonotype was detected only a few times.

Source: whole blood, taken in connection with sensitization to the hapten diphenylcyclopropenone (DPC). The receptor comes from a woman between 18 and 29 years old with alopecia areata. Some clones in this sample may be carry-over from other donors' samples. J is TRBJ2-5 and V is TRBV20-1; 7 bases agree with TRBD2. In DNA form, the CDR3 reads TGCAGTGCTAGTCGCCCGGGGGGACTTGCGACCCAGTACTTC. It specifies CSASRPGGLATQYF.